These T cell receptor beta chains were read from a single sample in a study of PD-L1 blockade in urothelial cancer. Assay: immunoSEQ multiplex PCR; the TCRdb copy retains only in-frame clones and omits some. The profile covers 30,000 or so clones, with 80% to 85% appearing a single time and approximately 2.1% taken by the ten largest. The material sequenced was PBMCs, taken around atezolizumab (anti-PD-L1) treatment. Receptors were obtained from a man aged 50 or older with urothelial cancer. Each CDR3 is given with its conserved first and last residue. The order of the fields is V gene, D gene, J gene, clone size, CDR3 protein, CDR3 DNA. D genes are given only for firm matches. Some rows mark clone size as missing; the rest say once, few, many or name a class of expanded clone.

TRBV7-9	.	TRBJ1-1	.	CASSLEGENTEAFF	TGTGCCAGCAGCTTAGAGGGGGAAAACACTGAAGCTTTCTTT
TRBV18	.	TRBJ1-1	.	CASSPDSLNTEAFF	TGTGCCAGCTCACCGGACAGTCTGAACACTGAAGCTTTCTTT
TRBV11-3	.	TRBJ1-3	.	CASSLDGRPDSGNTIYF	TGTGCCAGCAGCTTAGATGGGAGGCCGGACTCTGGAAACACCATATATTTT
TRBV4-1	.	TRBJ1-1	.	CASSQRATGSEAFF	TGCGCCAGCAGCCAAAGGGCCACAGGGTCTGAAGCTTTCTTT
TRBV10-1	.	TRBJ2-2	.	CASSVKLFF	TGCGCCAGCAGTGTTAAGCTGTTTTTT
TRBV4-1	.	TRBJ1-2	.	CASSQDLGNPYGYTF	TGCGCCAGCAGCCAAGATCTTGGCAACCCCTATGGCTACACCTTC
TRBV9	TRBD2	TRBJ2-7	.	CASSVAEGGSYEQYF	TGTGCCAGCAGCGTAGCCGAGGGAGGGTCCTACGAGCAGTACTTC
TRBV19	TRBD2	TRBJ2-4	.	CASSPRTSGGNIQYF	TGTGCCAGTAGTCCAAGGACTAGCGGGGGAAACATTCAGTACTTC
TRBV6-1	.	TRBJ2-4	.	CASSEALGREPKNIQYF	TGTGCCAGCAGTGAAGCTTTAGGCAGGGAACCCAAAAACATTCAGTACTTC
TRBV10-1	TRBD2	TRBJ2-3	once	CASSVGLADTDTQYF	TGCGCCAGCAGTGTCGGACTAGCGGACACAGATACGCAGTATTTT
TRBV14	.	TRBJ1-2	.	CASSRVGQANYGYTF	TGTGCCAGCAGCCGAGTGGGACAAGCTAACTATGGCTACACCTTC
TRBV5-1	.	TRBJ1-4	.	CASSLGRGSEKLFF	TGCGCCAGCAGCCTGGGCCGGGGGAGTGAAAAACTGTTTTTT
TRBV6-4	TRBD1	TRBJ2-5	.	CASSGLGGLGPQETQYF	TGTGCCAGCAGTGGCCTAGGGGGCCTAGGCCCTCAAGAGACCCAGTACTTC
TRBV11-1	.	TRBJ2-5	.	CASSSTPGNYETQYF	TGTGCCAGCAGCTCGACTCCCGGGAATTACGAGACCCAGTACTTC
TRBV4-1	TRBD1	TRBJ1-5	.	CASSQETGGRNQPQHF	TGCGCCAGCAGCCAAGAGACAGGGGGGCGCAATCAGCCCCAGCATTTT
TRBV2	.	TRBJ2-5	few	CASSVSGETQYF	TGTGCCAGCAGTGTTAGTGGTGAGACCCAGTACTTC
TRBV19	TRBD1	TRBJ2-3	few	CASSRTDRARTDTQYF	TGTGCCAGTAGTAGGACGGACAGGGCCCGCACAGATACGCAGTATTTT
TRBV2	TRBD1	TRBJ1-5	.	CASSEGTGPQPQHF	TGTGCCAGCAGTGAAGGGACAGGGCCACAGCCCCAGCATTTT
TRBV5-1	.	TRBJ1-6	.	CASSPKTGNSPLHF	TGCGCCAGCAGCCCCAAAACGGGGAATTCACCCCTCCACTTT
TRBV10-1	.	TRBJ2-1	.	CATRDGTGSNEQFF	TGCGCGACGCGGGACGGCACGGGGTCCAATGAGCAGTTCTTC
TRBV2	TRBD1	TRBJ1-3	few	CASSADRAPGNTIYF	TGTGCCAGCAGTGCGGACAGGGCGCCAGGAAACACCATATATTTT
TRBV18	TRBD1	TRBJ2-7	.	CASSPDRSSYEQYF	TGTGCCAGCTCACCGGACAGGAGCTCCTACGAGCAGTACTTC
TRBV23-1	.	TRBJ2-5	.	CASSQADSQETQYF	TGCGCCAGCAGTCAAGCGGACAGCCAAGAGACCCAGTACTTC
TRBV5-1	.	TRBJ1-4	.	CASSVQAFGSDEKLFF	TGCGCCAGCAGCGTCCAGGCCTTCGGATCGGATGAAAAACTGTTTTTT
TRBV7-8	.	TRBJ2-1	.	CASSLPTDFYEQFF	TGTGCCAGCAGCCTACCGACAGATTTCTATGAGCAGTTCTTC
TRBV28	TRBD2	TRBJ2-5	.	CASSLLAGGQETQYF	TGTGCCAGCAGTTTACTAGCGGGGGGGCAAGAGACCCAGTACTTC
TRBV19	.	TRBJ2-1	.	CASSIETSSYNEQFF	TGTGCCAGTAGTATAGAAACTAGCTCCTACAATGAGCAGTTCTTC
TRBV27	TRBD2	TRBJ2-5	once	CASTSWGAGGQETQYF	TGTGCCAGCACTTCCTGGGGAGCGGGAGGGCAAGAGACCCAGTACTTC
TRBV11-3	TRBD2	TRBJ2-3	few	CASSHSGDMGDTQYF	TGTGCCAGCAGCCATAGCGGGGACATGGGGGATACGCAGTATTTT
TRBV5-1	TRBD2	TRBJ2-1	once	CASSFLLAGSYNEQFF	TGCGCCAGCAGCTTCCTACTAGCGGGAAGCTACAATGAGCAGTTCTTC
TRBV6-1	TRBD1	TRBJ1-1	few	CASSESWTGGEAFF	TGTGCCAGCAGTGAATCCTGGACAGGGGGCGAGGCTTTCTTT
TRBV29-1	.	TRBJ2-2	.	CSARVGGAFGAGELFF	TGCAGCGCTCGGGTAGGGGGGGCTTTTGGCGCCGGGGAGCTGTTTTTT
TRBV5-6	TRBD1	TRBJ2-5	.	CASSSWEQGGQETQYF	TGTGCCAGCAGCTCTTGGGAACAGGGGGGCCAAGAGACCCAGTACTTC
TRBV23-1	TRBD1	TRBJ1-1	.	CASSQSTGTEAFF	TGCGCCAGCAGTCAATCGACAGGGACTGAAGCTTTCTTT
TRBV6-1	TRBD1	TRBJ1-5	.	CASSGQLSNQPQHF	TGTGCCAGCTCGGGACAGTTGAGCAATCAGCCCCAGCATTTT
TRBV7-2	.	TRBJ1-4	.	CASSGRLLANEKLFF	TGTGCCAGCAGCGGCCGACTGCTAGCCAATGAAAAACTGTTTTTT
TRBV5-6	TRBD1	TRBJ1-5	.	CASSFAGGQPQHF	TGTGCCAGCAGCTTCGCAGGGGGACAGCCCCAGCATTTT
TRBV7-2	.	TRBJ2-3	.	CASSLRARRSQSDTQYF	TGTGCCAGCAGCTTAAGAGCTCGGCGGAGTCAGTCAGATACGCAGTATTTT
TRBV7-3	TRBD1	TRBJ2-7	.	CASTQSTPLTGGGYEQYF	TGTGCCAGCACCCAATCCACCCCCTTGACAGGGGGGGGCTACGAGCAGTACTTC
TRBV6-1	TRBD2	TRBJ2-1	.	CASSPGLVYNEQFF	TGTGCCAGCAGTCCGGGACTAGTCTACAATGAGCAGTTCTTC
TRBV7-9	.	TRBJ2-3	.	CASRRVLEIGSGTDTQYF	TGTGCCAGCAGGAGGGTTCTCGAAATTGGAAGTGGCACAGATACGCAGTATTTT
TRBV12-5	TRBD1	TRBJ2-2	.	CASGLTPGQGGNGELFF	TGTGCTAGTGGTTTAACGCCGGGACAGGGCGGTAACGGGGAGCTGTTTTTT
TRBV30	TRBD1	TRBJ1-4	.	CASQRDRGLGEKLFF	TGTGCCTCTCAACGGGACAGGGGGCTCGGCGAAAAACTGTTTTTT
TRBV19	TRBD1	TRBJ1-2	.	CASSTQGAGYTF	TGTGCCAGTAGTACACAGGGGGCCGGCTACACCTTC
TRBV10-3	TRBD2	TRBJ2-3	.	CAIKAAGGLSTDTQYF	TGTGCCATCAAGGCGGCGGGGGGGCTGAGCACAGATACGCAGTATTTT
TRBV5-1	.	TRBJ1-2	.	CASSLQGHGDYGYTF	TGCGCCAGCAGCTTACAGGGTCACGGAGACTATGGCTACACCTTC
TRBV6-5	.	TRBJ1-5	.	CASKGVGNQPQHF	TGTGCCAGCAAAGGGGTTGGCAATCAGCCCCAGCATTTT
TRBV7-2	TRBD1	TRBJ1-1	once	CASSLGRAGGTEAFF	TGTGCCAGCAGCTTAGGTAGGGCAGGGGGGACTGAAGCTTTCTTT
TRBV19	TRBD1	TRBJ2-3	.	CASSDKFRDRGGNTQYF	TGTGCCAGTAGTGATAAATTCCGGGACAGGGGGGGAAATACGCAGTATTTT
TRBV5-5	.	TRBJ1-1	.	CASSLEGMKGAEAFF	TGTGCCAGCAGCTTGGAAGGCATGAAGGGGGCTGAAGCTTTCTTT
TRBV11-3	.	TRBJ2-3	.	CASSLGGQDTQYF	TGTGCCAGCAGCTTAGGGGGCCAAGATACGCAGTATTTT
TRBV18	.	TRBJ2-7	.	CASSPRPPGAGGPHEQYF	TGTGCCAGCTCACCTCGGCCCCCCGGAGCCGGAGGGCCCCACGAGCAGTACTTC
TRBV5-1	TRBD2	TRBJ2-5	.	CASSRSREGIGETQYF	TGCGCCAGCAGCCGGTCGCGGGAGGGAATAGGAGAGACCCAGTACTTC
TRBV28	.	TRBJ2-4	.	CASSLVGHAKNIQYF	TGTGCCAGCAGTTTAGTTGGACATGCCAAAAACATTCAGTACTTC
TRBV6-6	.	TRBJ1-4	.	CASSYRSGNEKLFF	TGTGCCAGCAGTTACCGTTCAGGGAATGAAAAACTGTTTTTT